This TCR beta chain was obtained from a study of T cell responses to AZD1222 COVID-19 vaccine. Broader study findings: Donors were chiefly white British, with a greater number of females, and clonal diversity was perhaps underestimated. Vaccination with two AZD1222 doses was followed by a rise in Spike-specific TCR breadth and depth. With dominance at 160-218 and 743-854, vaccine-associated CD4 TCRs spanned spike. Repertoires were obtained only post-peak T cell response.

The CDR3 sequence is 13 residues long. V shed 10 bases, J shed 4 bases, and the junction held 8 bases outside the gene matches. Germline V lookup: CDR1 KGHDR, CDR2 SFDVKD. Clones were read by immunoSEQ multiplex PCR, and TCRdb kept only the in-frame ones, dropping some. The sample has around 99,000 clones; more than 70% are singletons. With regard to this clone: The antigen is undetermined.

Sample: peripheral blood, taken on day 0 of AZD1222 vaccination. The J gene is TRBJ2-7, the V gene TRBV24-1, with 8 bases identical to TRBD2. This clonotype originated in an adult in good health. The CDR3: CATKSGSSYEQYV. DNA for the CDR3: TGTGCCACGAAAAGCGGGAGCTCGTACGAGCAGTACGTC.